This T cell receptor beta chain came from a study of blood T cell repertoires in COVID-19. Study at large: In each case, the material was cDNA or gDNA derived from T cells, B-cell-depleted T cells, or PBMCs.

This clone was observed a single time. Per the original data handling: It was from reference gene primer amplification that nucleated cell counts were estimated. Produced via immunoSEQ multiplex PCR; TCRdb's table is partial and in-frame only. V and J calls and clone size are copied from that table; D and trimming were computed from the DNA. Of fewer than 400,000 clones in the sample, approximately 88% were seen once. V lost 3 bases, J lost 3 bases, and 5 bases stayed unmatched. The CDR3 spans 16 residues. From germline, CDR1 is KGHSH and CDR2 LQKENI. This chain joins TRBV18 and TRBJ1-5; 10 bases align to TRBD1. The source material was PBMCs or T cells enriched from blood (not recorded which). The clonotype originates from a man aged 25 to 45 who had recovered from COVID-19. CDR3: CASSPGTGAFNQPQHF. In nucleotides, the CDR3 is TGTGCCAGCTCACCCGGGACAGGGGCCTTCAATCAGCCCCAGCATTTT.